The 32 T cell receptor beta chains below all came from one sample that was sequenced in a study of T-cell memory formation after mild COVID-19. MiXCR, applied by TCRdb to the 5' RACE reads, yields one record per CDR3 protein. Of 550,000 to 600,000 distinct CDR3 sequences detected, around 16% appear once; the ten largest clones hold less than 10%. Sequencing was done on a sample of PBMCs or a T cell subset sorted from them (not recorded which). The receptors derive from an adult woman who had mild COVID-19 (a few samples of this study predate the infection). Cell type and time point are not known.

The chain carries TRBV5-1 and TRBJ2-7; D not certain. Germline assignment: CDR1 SGHRS and CDR2 YFSETQ. Trimming took off 4 bases at V and 0 bases at J, with 11 bases between the two ends. The CDR3 covers 14 residues. This CDR3 reads CASSPYGSSYEQYF. The CDR3 coding sequence is TGCGCCAGCAGCCCCTACGGTAGCTCCTACGAGCAGTACTTC.

In DNA, the CDR3 is TGTGCCAGCAGCCAAGATGGGGGAGGGAATAATGAAAAACTGTTTTTT. Amino acids: CASSQDGGGNNEKLFF. The chain uses TRBV3-1 and TRBJ1-4, with D possibly matching TRBD1 (5 bases). The germline V gene encodes CDR1 LGHDT and CDR2 YNNKEL (reference sequence). The CDR3 consists of 16 residues. V lost 0 bases and J lost 4, with 12 bases in between.

This clonotype was seen ten or more times. This chain joins TRBV24-1 and TRBJ1-3; a possible D gene is TRBD1 (5 bases). CDR1 is KGHDR, CDR2 SFDVKD, per germline. The CDR3 loop spans 16 amino acids. V was cut by 2 bases and J by 2 bases, with 12 bases left in between. The DNA for the CDR3 is TGTGCCACCAGTGATTCAAGGGGAGGCCCTGGAAACACCATATATTTT. The encoded protein is CATSDSRGGPGNTIYF.

The chain employs TRBV12-3 or TRBV12-4 and TRBJ2-7; TRBD2 matches 13 bases. The CDR3 covers 14 residues. Germline trimming cut 6 bases from V and 2 bases from J; bases unmatched to any gene: 1. In nucleotides, the CDR3 is TGTGCCAGCAGAACTAGCGGGAGGGCCTACGAGCAGTACTTC. Protein: CASRTSGRAYEQYF.

This chain links TRBV7-2 with TRBJ2-1, with 8 positions matching TRBD2. With V trimmed by 7 bases and J by 4 bases, 6 bases remained unmatched. This CDR3 has 14 amino acids. The germline V gene has CDR1 SGHTA and CDR2 FQGNSA. CDR3 region: CASKRSGGYNEQFF. The CDR3 region has the DNA TGTGCCAGCAAACGCAGCGGGGGTTACAATGAGCAGTTCTTC.

The rearrangement joins TRBV7-6 to TRBJ2-7, with D perhaps TRBD1 (8 bases). Between the trimmed V and J ends, which lost 3 bases and 2 bases, there was a span of 14 bases. CDR3 length equals 15 residues. CDR1 SGHVS and CDR2 FNYEAQ come from the germline V gene. The CDR3 reads CASSFSGTGPYEQYF. The DNA of the CDR3 is TGTGCCAGCAGCTTCAGCGGGACAGGCCCCTACGAGCAGTACTTC.

This clonotype was picked up a small number of times. V is TRBV11-1 and J is TRBJ2-5; D may be TRBD2 (5 bases). The CDR3 runs to 14 residues. Trimming left V 4 bases short and J 2 bases short, with 11 bases between. Germline V CDR1 and CDR2: SGHAT, FQDESV (reference sequence). Written as DNA, the CDR3 is TGTGCCAGCAGCTCGGGTGGAGGACAAGAGACCCAGTACTTC. It specifies CASSSGGGQETQYF.

V gene TRBV15 combines with J gene TRBJ2-1; D gene uncertain. Germline V gives CDR1 LNHNV, CDR2 YYDKDF (reference sequence). With 5 bases removed from V and 5 bases from J, the gap between germline ends came to 10 bases. The CDR3 runs to 13 residues. Written as DNA, the CDR3 is TGTGCCACCAGCCCCGTGAGGCACAATGAGCAGTTCTTC. It translates to CATSPVRHNEQFF. Full variable domain (outside the CDR3, taken from reference TRBV15 and TRBJ2-1): DAMVIQNPRYQVTQFGKPVTLSCSQTLNHNVMYWYQQKSSQAPKLLFHYYDKDFNNEADTPDNFQSRRPNTSFCFLDIRSPGLGDTAMYLCATSPVRHNEQFFGPGTRLTVL.

This clonotype was counted a single time. CDR3 protein: CATSDPPLTSGVNNEQFF. The CDR3, as DNA: TGTGCCACCAGTGACCCTCCCCTGACTAGCGGGGTAAACAATGAGCAGTTCTTC. The chain combines TRBV24-1 with TRBJ2-1; TRBD2 matches 11 bases. Germline trimming cut 4 bases from V and 5 bases from J; bases unmatched to any gene: 12. The CDR3 length is 18 residues. Germline V gene data show CDR1 as KGHDR and CDR2 as SFDVKD.

The V and J genes are TRBV6-2 or TRBV6-3 and TRBJ1-1, with D perhaps TRBD1 (5 bases). Germline values: CDR1 MNHEY, CDR2 SVGEGT. V was clipped by 6 bases and J by 0 bases, with 14 bases between them. This CDR3 region has 15 residues. In DNA, the CDR3 is TGTGCCAGCAGAGACACGGGGGGTGTGAACACTGAAGCTTTCTTT. Its protein is CASRDTGGVNTEAFF.

This clonotype was counted only a few times. The chain couples TRBV4-2 to TRBJ2-5; 10 nucleotides align to TRBD2. The CDR3 is 17 residues long. The ends lost 1 base at V and 2 bases at J; junction bases unmatched: 7. Germline V gene data show CDR1 as LGHNA and CDR2 as YNFKEQ. CDR3 residues: CASSQVLAGPDQETQYF. Written as DNA, the CDR3 is TGTGCCAGCAGCCAAGTACTAGCGGGACCAGATCAAGAGACCCAGTACTTC.

The chain is built from TRBV12-3 or TRBV12-4 and TRBJ2-5, with 10 nucleotides matching TRBD2. This CDR3 has 15 amino acids. V shed 3 bases and J 3 bases; nucleotides not matched to a gene: 4. CDR3 bases: TGTGCCAGCAGTTTTACTAGCGGGGAGGAAGAGACCCAGTACTTC. This encodes CASSFTSGEEETQYF.

This clonotype occurred a few times. V is TRBV20-1 and J is TRBJ1-6, with a tentative D call TRBD1 (5 bases). CDR3 length equals 16 residues. In germline, CDR1 is DFQATT, CDR2 SNEGSKA (reference sequence). Trimming removed 5 bases from V and 5 bases from J, with 19 bases in between. CDR3 DNA sequence: TGCAGTGCTGAGGTGACAACGACAGCTAATAATTCACCCCTCCACTTT. This translates into CSAEVTTTANNSPLHF.

This clonotype has just a few counts. The chain employs TRBV3-1 and TRBJ2-7; 7 bases are a match to TRBD2. This CDR3 has 14 amino acids. The J segment lost 3 bases and the V segment lost 5 bases, leaving 7 bases of the junction unmatched. Germline CDR1 reads LGHDT; CDR2 reads YNNKEL (reference sequence). CDR3 protein: CASSYQRTSYEQYF. The DNA for the CDR3 is TGTGCCAGCAGCTATCAGAGGACTAGCTACGAGCAGTACTTC.

There are a few counts of this clonotype. This chain joins TRBV19 and TRBJ1-5, with D possibly matching TRBD1 (6 bases). Germline values: CDR1 LNHDA, CDR2 SQIVND (reference sequence). Between the trimmed V and J ends, which lost 3 bases and 5 bases, there was a span of 17 bases. CDR3 size: 16 residues. The CDR3 loop is CASSIRAQGYHQPQHF. The CDR3 region has the DNA TGTGCCAGTAGTATCCGGGCCCAGGGGTACCATCAGCCCCAGCATTTT.

The chain recombines TRBV6-2 or TRBV6-3 with TRBJ2-1, with 12 bases matching TRBD2. Germline V gene sequence: CDR1 MNHEY, CDR2 SVGEGT. The ends lost 6 bases at V and 4 bases at J; junction bases unmatched: 10. This CDR3 is 17 amino acids long. The CDR3 bases are TGTGCCAGCAGCAACCCCGCCCTAGCGGGAGGGTACAATGAGCAGTTCTTC. It translates to CASSNPALAGGYNEQFF.

The chain links TRBV7-2 to TRBJ2-1; 14 bases fit TRBD2. The CDR3 spans 17 residues. Looked up from germline, CDR1 is SGHTA and CDR2 is FQGNSA. The V and J ends lost 0 bases and 9 bases, in that order; junction bases with no gene match: 7. CDR3 in DNA: TGTGCCAGCAGCTTAGCGGGGACTAGCGGGAGAGGGGGTGAGCAGTTCTTC. Protein sequence: CASSLAGTSGRGGEQFF. Based on the CDR3 plus reference TRBV7-2 and TRBJ2-1, the full variable domain is GAGVSQSPSNKVTEKGKDVELRCDPISGHTALYWYRQSLGQGLEFLIYFQGNSAPDKSGLPSDRFSAERTGGSVSTLTIQRTQQEDSAVYLCASSLAGTSGRGGEQFFGPGTRLTVL.

This chain connects TRBV2 to TRBJ2-1, with 13 positions matching TRBD2. The V gene end was trimmed by 6 bases and the J gene end by 6 bases; junction bases not matched to a gene: 5. The CDR3 consists of 15 residues. Germline CDR1 is SNHLY and CDR2 is FYNNEI. The CDR3 reads CASRELAGGSNEQFF. CDR3 DNA: TGTGCCAGCAGGGAACTAGCGGGAGGGAGCAATGAGCAGTTCTTC.

This clonotype has just a few counts. The rearrangement uses TRBV5-1 and TRBJ1-1; no reliable D call. V gave up 0 bases and J gave up 1 base, with 7 bases separating them. The CDR3 covers 14 residues. Germline assignment: CDR1 SGHRS and CDR2 YFSETQ. The CDR3 DNA is TGCGCCAGCAGCTTGGGGGATCCGAACACTGAAGCTTTCTTT. Protein: CASSLGDPNTEAFF.

This clonotype has just a few counts. V usage is TRBV11-3 and J usage is TRBJ2-3, with 8 bases lining up with TRBD2. The length of the CDR3 is 17 residues. CDR1 and CDR2 from the germline V gene are SGHNT and YENEEA. The V segment lost 5 bases and the J segment 1 base; nucleotides outside the gene matches: 11. The CDR3 protein is CASSRGRGGLRTDTQYF. In DNA form, the CDR3 reads TGTGCCAGCAGCCGAGGCCGGGGGGGCCTCCGCACAGATACGCAGTATTTT.

The J gene is TRBJ1-1, the V gene TRBV11-2, with TRBD1 identical over 7 bases. This CDR3 comprises 14 residues. V trimming: 3 bases; J trimming: 7 bases; junction bases outside the gene matches: 8. Germline loops: CDR1 SGHAT, CDR2 FQNNGV. The CDR3 loop is CASSFGATGIEAFF. The DNA of the CDR3 is TGTGCCAGCAGCTTTGGGGCGACAGGGATTGAAGCTTTCTTT.

V and J are TRBV6-5 and TRBJ1-3; the D is unclear. The V gene's germline CDR1 is MNHEY and CDR2 SVGAGI. Trimming cost V 6 bases and J 0 bases, with 12 bases left between them. The CDR3 consists of 15 residues. The CDR3 loop is CASRFTGDSGNTIYF. CDR3 nucleotides: TGTGCCAGCAGATTCACTGGGGACTCTGGAAACACCATATATTTT.

This clonotype has only a few counts. The chain links TRBV27 to TRBJ1-5, with 9 nucleotides matching TRBD1. CDR3 length equals 18 residues. V shed 6 bases, J shed 1 base, and the junction held 13 bases outside the gene matches. Germline V gene sequence: CDR1 MNHEY, CDR2 SMNVEV (reference sequence). This CDR3 reads CASSDTGGRFRSNQPQHF. CDR3 in DNA: TGTGCCAGCAGCGATACAGGGGGCCGTTTTAGGAGCAATCAGCCCCAGCATTTT.

This clonotype occurred a few times. The V and J genes are TRBV7-2 and TRBJ2-3; D may be TRBD1 (5 bases). V lost 2 bases, J lost 2 bases, and 8 bases lay in between. Looked up from germline, CDR1 is SGHTA and CDR2 is FQGNSA. The CDR3 has 14 amino acids. The DNA of the CDR3 is TGTGCCAGCAGCTTATGGGGCTACACAGATACGCAGTATTTT. Translated: CASSLWGYTDTQYF. Full variable domain (rest looked up from reference TRBV7-2 and TRBJ2-3): GAGVSQSPSNKVTEKGKDVELRCDPISGHTALYWYRQSLGQGLEFLIYFQGNSAPDKSGLPSDRFSAERTGGSVSTLTIQRTQQEDSAVYLCASSLWGYTDTQYFGPGTRLTVL.

V and J are TRBV2 and TRBJ2-1, with 7 bases lining up with TRBD1. The CDR3 is made up of 15 amino acids. Per the germline V gene, CDR1 is SNHLY and CDR2 is FYNNEI. J was trimmed by 6 bases and V by 4 bases; bases with no gene match: 9. This chain's CDR3 is CASSGRQGGRNEQFF. The CDR3 DNA sequence: TGTGCCAGCAGTGGCAGACAGGGTGGGCGCAATGAGCAGTTCTTC.

The V call is TRBV12-3 or TRBV12-4, the J call TRBJ2-2, with a weak D call TRBD1 (6 bases). This CDR3 is 14 amino acids long. The V and J ends lost 8 bases and 2 bases respectively, with 12 bases between them. The CDR3 here is CASQPGHNTGELFF. CDR3 in DNA: TGTGCCAGCCAACCGGGACACAACACCGGGGAGCTGTTTTTT.

This rearrangement joins TRBV7-9 to TRBJ2-7, with D unresolved. CDR1 is SEHNR, CDR2 FQNEAQ, per germline (reference sequence). The CDR3 spans 16 residues. Trimming removed 4 bases from V and 2 bases from J, with 18 bases in between. Here the CDR3 DNA reads TGTGCCAGCAGCTCTCTCGGAGAGACGGCGACCTACGAGCAGTACTTC. It codes for CASSSLGETATYEQYF.

This clonotype has more than one count but fewer than ten. The chain uses TRBV5-1 and TRBJ2-6, with TRBD1 identical over 9 bases. CDR1 and CDR2 (germline): SGHRS, YFSETQ. This CDR3 spans 19 amino acids. V shed 4 bases, J shed 0 bases, and the junction held 11 bases outside the gene matches. DNA of the CDR3: TGCGCCAGCAGCCAAATACGGGACAGGGTGAACTCTGGGGCCAACGTCCTGACTTTC. This sequence encodes CASSQIRDRVNSGANVLTF.

Concerning this clonotype: One end of the junction varies from germline; a read error may be responsible. The chain carries TRBV6-5 and TRBJ2-3, with 9 bases identical to TRBD2. The CDR3 length is 12 residues. Germline V CDR1 and CDR2: MNHEY, SVGAGI. As DNA, the CDR3 is TGTGCCAGCAGTCACTCTAGCGGGAAGCAGTATTTT. This gives the protein CASSHSSGKQYF.

The sample holds a few counts of this clonotype. The chain uses TRBV2 and TRBJ2-5; 8 nucleotides align to TRBD1. J was trimmed by 2 bases and V by 4 bases; bases with no gene match: 3. Germline assignment: CDR1 SNHLY and CDR2 FYNNEI. The CDR3 covers 14 residues. The CDR3, as DNA: TGTGCCAGCAGTGGACAGGGGAAACAAGAGACCCAGTACTTC. It specifies CASSGQGKQETQYF.

This clonotype turned up a few times. The rearrangement joins TRBV7-2 to TRBJ2-3; 12 positions agree with TRBD2. Germline CDR1 SGHTA, CDR2 FQGNSA. CDR3 length: 16 amino acids. With V trimmed by 3 bases and J by 6 bases, 7 bases remained unmatched. CDR3 region: CASSFRWTSGTDTQYF. CDR3 nucleotides: TGTGCCAGCAGCTTTCGTTGGACTAGCGGGACGGATACGCAGTATTTT.

The rearrangement links TRBV30 to TRBJ2-7; the D gene is possibly TRBD2 (6 bases). Between the trimmed V and J ends, which lost 0 bases and 7 bases, there was a span of 13 bases. Germline-derived CDR1 and CDR2 are GTSNPN and SVGIG (reference sequence). The length of the CDR3 is 13 residues. The CDR3, as DNA: TGTGCCTGGAGTGTATCAGGCGGGGCTGAGCAGTACTTC. It is translated as CAWSVSGGAEQYF.